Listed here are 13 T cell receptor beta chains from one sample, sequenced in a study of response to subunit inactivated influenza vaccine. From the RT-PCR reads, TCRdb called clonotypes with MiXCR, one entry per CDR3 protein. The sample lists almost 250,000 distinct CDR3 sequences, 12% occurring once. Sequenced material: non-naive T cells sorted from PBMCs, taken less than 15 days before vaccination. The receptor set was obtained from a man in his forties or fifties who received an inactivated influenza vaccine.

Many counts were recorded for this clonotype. The CDR3, as DNA: TGCAGTGCTGTCCCCGGCGGCGGCTTGAACACCGGGGAGCTGTTTTTT. Its protein product is CSAVPGGGLNTGELFF. The rearrangement uses TRBV20-1 and TRBJ2-2; D not certain. V was clipped by 5 bases and J by 1 base, with 17 bases between them. The CDR3 totals 16 residues. The germline V gene has CDR1 DFQATT and CDR2 SNEGSKA (reference sequence).

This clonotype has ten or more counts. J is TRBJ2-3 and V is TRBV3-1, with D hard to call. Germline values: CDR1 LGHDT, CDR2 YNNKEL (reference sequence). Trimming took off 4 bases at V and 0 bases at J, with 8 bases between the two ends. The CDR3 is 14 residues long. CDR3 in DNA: TGTGCCAGCAGCCCGCGACTGAGCACAGATACGCAGTATTTT. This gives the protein CASSPRLSTDTQYF.

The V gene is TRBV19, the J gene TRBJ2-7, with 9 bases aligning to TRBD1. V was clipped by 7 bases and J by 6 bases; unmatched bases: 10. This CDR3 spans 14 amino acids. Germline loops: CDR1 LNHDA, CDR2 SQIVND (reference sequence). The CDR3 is CASTGTGIPSEQYF. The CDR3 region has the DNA TGTGCCAGTACTGGGACAGGGATTCCCTCCGAGCAGTACTTC. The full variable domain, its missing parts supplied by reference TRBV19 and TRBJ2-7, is DGGITQSPKYLFRKEGQNVTLSCEQNLNHDAMYWYRQDPGQGLRLIYYSQIVNDFQKGDIAEGYSVSREKKESFPLTVTSAQKNPTAFYLCASTGTGIPSEQYFGPGTRLTVT.

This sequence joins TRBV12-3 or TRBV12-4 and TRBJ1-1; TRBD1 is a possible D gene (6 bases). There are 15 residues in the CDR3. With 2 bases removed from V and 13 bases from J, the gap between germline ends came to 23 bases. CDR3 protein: CASSLSATGGRLHFF. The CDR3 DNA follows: TGTGCCAGCAGTTTATCGGCTACCGGGGGGCGCCTTCATTTCTTT.

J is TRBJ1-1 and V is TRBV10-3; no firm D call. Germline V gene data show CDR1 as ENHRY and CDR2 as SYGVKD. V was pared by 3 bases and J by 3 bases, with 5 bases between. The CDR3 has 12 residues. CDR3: CAISDGDTEAFF. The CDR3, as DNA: TGTGCCATCAGTGACGGGGACACTGAAGCTTTCTTT.

CDR3 DNA sequence: TGCAGTGCTAGAAGGGGCAACCTCCAAGAGACCCAGTACTTC. This gives the protein CSARRGNLQETQYF. This sequence joins TRBV20-1 and TRBJ2-5; perhaps TRBD1 as D (5 bases). CDR3 length: 14 residues. The V and J ends lost 2 bases and 1 base respectively, with 11 bases between them. Germline V CDR1 and CDR2: DFQATT, SNEGSKA (reference sequence).

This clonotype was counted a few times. The CDR3: CASSLNLWGYEQYF. CDR3 sequence (DNA): TGTGCCAGCAGCTTAAATCTTTGGGGGTACGAGCAGTACTTC. The V gene is TRBV7-2, the J gene TRBJ2-7; TRBD1 or TRBD2 may be the D gene (5 bases each). From germline, CDR1 is SGHTA and CDR2 FQGNSA. This CDR3 has 14 amino acids. V was pared by 2 bases and J by 4 bases, with 12 bases between. Combining the CDR3 with reference TRBV7-2 and TRBJ2-7 gives the whole variable domain GAGVSQSPSNKVTEKGKDVELRCDPISGHTALYWYRQSLGQGLEFLIYFQGNSAPDKSGLPSDRFSAERTGGSVSTLTIQRTQQEDSAVYLCASSLNLWGYEQYFGPGTRLTVT.

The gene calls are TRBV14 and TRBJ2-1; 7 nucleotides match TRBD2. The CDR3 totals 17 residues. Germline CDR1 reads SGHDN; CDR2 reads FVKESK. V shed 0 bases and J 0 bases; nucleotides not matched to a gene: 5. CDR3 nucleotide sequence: TGTGCCAGCAGCCAAGAGGACGGCGGGAGCTCCTACAATGAGCAGTTCTTC. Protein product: CASSQEDGGSSYNEQFF.

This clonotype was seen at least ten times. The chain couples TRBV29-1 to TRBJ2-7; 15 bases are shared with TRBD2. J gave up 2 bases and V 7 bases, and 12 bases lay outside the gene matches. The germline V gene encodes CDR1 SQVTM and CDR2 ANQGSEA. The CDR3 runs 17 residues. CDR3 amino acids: CSGAGTSGGRGTYEQYF. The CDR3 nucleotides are TGCAGCGGAGCCGGGACTAGCGGGGGGAGGGGGACCTACGAGCAGTACTTC.

The chain's CDR3 is CASSHFRDLNTGELFF. The CDR3 region has the DNA TGTGCCAGCAGCCATTTCCGGGACCTTAACACCGGGGAGCTGTTTTTT. This rearrangement joins TRBV4-2 to TRBJ2-2; the D gene could be TRBD1 or TRBD2 (5 bases each). In germline, CDR1 is LGHNA, CDR2 YNFKEQ. The V end lost 3 bases, the J end lost 2 bases, and 13 bases lay between the germline ends. The CDR3 loop spans 16 amino acids.

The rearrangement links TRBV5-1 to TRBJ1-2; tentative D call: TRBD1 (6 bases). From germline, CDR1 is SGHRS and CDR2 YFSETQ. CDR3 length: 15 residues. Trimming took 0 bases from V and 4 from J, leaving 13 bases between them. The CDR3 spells CASSLAEQGIYGYTF. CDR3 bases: TGCGCCAGCAGCTTGGCCGAACAGGGTATCTATGGCTACACCTTC.

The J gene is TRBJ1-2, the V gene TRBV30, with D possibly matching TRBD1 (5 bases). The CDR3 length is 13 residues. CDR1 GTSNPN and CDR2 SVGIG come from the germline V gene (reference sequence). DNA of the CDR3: TGTGTCTCCGGTCGCAGGGTTGGATATGGCTACACCTTC. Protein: CVSGRRVGYGYTF.

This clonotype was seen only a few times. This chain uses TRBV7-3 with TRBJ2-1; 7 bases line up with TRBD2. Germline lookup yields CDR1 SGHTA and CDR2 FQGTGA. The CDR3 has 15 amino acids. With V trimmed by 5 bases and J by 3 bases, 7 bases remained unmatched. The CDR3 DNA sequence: TGTGCCAGCAGCCTGCAGACTAGCAGCTACAATGAGCAGTTCTTC. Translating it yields CASSLQTSSYNEQFF.